Sequencing of this T cell receptor (beta chain) was carried out in a study of Ad26.COV2.S vaccination and SARS-CoV-2 variants. The trim removed 1 base at V and 0 bases at J, leaving 10 bases unmatched. CDR3 length equals 19 residues. Clones were sequenced by immunoSEQ multiplex PCR, and TCRdb holds only the in-frame ones, with some missing. The sample includes 300,000 to 450,000 clones, roughly nine tenths of them seen just once. Study results and caveats: Marked by substantial breadth, spike-specific CD8+ and CD4+ T cell responses were reportedly seen after vaccination. The TCR breadth and depth analyses may have produced an underestimate of total T cell responses. Measurement of non-spike TCR breadth gave similar results in vaccine and placebo recipients.

With regard to this clone: Its antigen is not identified.

The sequenced sample was peripheral blood, obtained after recovery from COVID-19. V gene TRBV23-1 combines with J gene TRBJ2-3, with TRBD2 matching over 10 bases. TRBV23-1 counts as an open reading frame of uncertain function. The sequence was obtained from a human donor who had recovered from COVID-19. The CDR3, as DNA: TGCGCCAGCAGTCAATTTGGAGTCCTAGCGGGGGAAAGCACAGATACGCAGTATTTT. Its translation is CASSQFGVLAGESTDTQYF.